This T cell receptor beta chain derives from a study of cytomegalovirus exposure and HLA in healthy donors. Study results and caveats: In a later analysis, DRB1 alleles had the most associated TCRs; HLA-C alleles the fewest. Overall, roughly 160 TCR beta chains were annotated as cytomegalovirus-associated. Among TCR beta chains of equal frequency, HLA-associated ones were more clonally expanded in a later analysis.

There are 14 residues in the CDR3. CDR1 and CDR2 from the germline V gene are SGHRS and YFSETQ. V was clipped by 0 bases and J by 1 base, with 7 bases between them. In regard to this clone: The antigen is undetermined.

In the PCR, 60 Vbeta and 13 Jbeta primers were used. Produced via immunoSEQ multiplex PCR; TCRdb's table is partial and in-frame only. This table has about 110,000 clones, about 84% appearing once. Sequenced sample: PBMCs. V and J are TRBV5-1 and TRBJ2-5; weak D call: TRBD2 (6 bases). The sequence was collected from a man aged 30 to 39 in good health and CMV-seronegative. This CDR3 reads CASSLVSGQETQYF. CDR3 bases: TGCGCCAGCAGCTTGGTTAGCGGCCAAGAGACCCAGTACTTC.